This TCR beta chain comes out of a study of a mutant IDH1 vaccine in newly diagnosed glioma. Study at large: Treated individuals were approximately 60% male and approximately 38% female, averaging about 37 years of age. Every participant had undergone radiotherapy, temozolomide, or both before, and most underwent both.

As for time point: baseline, week 1 (first vaccination visit). Treatment indicated: pre-vaccination baseline after standard-of-care therapy. Donor diagnoses consisted of new WHO grade 3 or 4 IDH1-mutant, ATRX-lost astrocytomas. This clone came up once. V lost 2 bases and J 0 bases, leaving 5 bases between the germline ends. From germline, CDR1 is GTSNPN and CDR2 SVGIG (reference sequence). This CDR3 has 13 amino acids. Profiling relied on immunoSEQ multiplex PCR, and the TCRdb table lists in-frame clones only, not all of them. The profile shows over 80,000 clones, around nine tenths of them singletons.

V gene TRBV30 combines with J gene TRBJ1-5, with D unresolved. This sequence originates from a woman aged 50 to 65 with glioma. Material: PBMCs, obtained from a glioma patient treated with radiotherapy, temozolomide or both. In DNA, the CDR3 is TGTGCCTGGAGTAGAGGTAGCAATCAGCCCCAGCATTTT. Protein product: CAWSRGSNQPQHF.